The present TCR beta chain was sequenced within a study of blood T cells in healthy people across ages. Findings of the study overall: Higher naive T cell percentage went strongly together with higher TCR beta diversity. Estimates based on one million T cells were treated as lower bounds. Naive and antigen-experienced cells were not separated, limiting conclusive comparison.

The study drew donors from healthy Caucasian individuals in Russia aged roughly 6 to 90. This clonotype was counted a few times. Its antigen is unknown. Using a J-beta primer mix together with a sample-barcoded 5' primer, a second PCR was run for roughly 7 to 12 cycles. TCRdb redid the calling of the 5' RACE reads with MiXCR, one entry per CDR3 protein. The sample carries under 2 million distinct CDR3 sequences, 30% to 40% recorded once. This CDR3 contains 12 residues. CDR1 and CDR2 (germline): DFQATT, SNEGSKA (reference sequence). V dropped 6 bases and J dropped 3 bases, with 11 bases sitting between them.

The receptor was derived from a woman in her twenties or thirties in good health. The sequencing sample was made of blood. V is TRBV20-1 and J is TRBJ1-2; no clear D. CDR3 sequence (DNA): TGCAGTGCCGGTAATTTTGACTATGGCTACACCTTC. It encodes CSAGNFDYGYTF.